By share, the clone carrying this T cell receptor (beta chain) ranks as medium-sized. Its antigen is undetermined. This record belongs to a study of response to subunit inactivated influenza vaccine. This CDR3 is 14 amino acids long. Trimming took 6 bases from V and 6 from J; bases not matched to a gene: 7. The germline gives CDR1 SEHNR, CDR2 FQNEAQ (reference sequence). Using its own MiXCR run on the RT-PCR reads, TCRdb lists one record per CDR3 protein. This repertoire shows about 700,000 distinct CDR3 sequences, more than 15% found once; its top ten account for under 14%. Overall study findings and caveats: The authors suggested that few new T cells are recruited per seasonal influenza vaccination.

The TCR originated in a man in his fifties who received an inactivated influenza vaccine. The source material was PBMCs from blood, sampled roughly 12 days after vaccination. This rearrangement joins TRBV7-9 to TRBJ2-1, with TRBD2 matching over 8 bases. The CDR3 DNA reads TGTGCCAGCAGAGACTCCGGGACTAGCAATGAGCAGTTCTTC. Translating it yields CASRDSGTSNEQFF.